Shown below are 17 T cell receptor beta chains from a single sample sequenced in a study of human T cells and chemical hapten exposure. TCRdb processed the RACE reads anew with MiXCR; each CDR3 protein has one entry. Of 180,000 or so distinct CDR3 sequences in the sample, around 24% were seen once. As for time point: patch test 1, 2 weeks after DPC sensitization. Described treatment: therapeutic diphenylcyclopropenone sensitization with weekly scalp DPC. The sequencing used whole blood, collected in connection with sensitization to the hapten diphenylcyclopropenone (DPC). These receptors were taken from a woman aged 50 to 60 with alopecia areata. Some clones in this sample may be carry-over from other donors' samples.

The CDR3 sequence: CAIRRESSQETQYF. The CDR3 nucleotides read TGTGCCATCAGGCGGGAGAGCTCCCAAGAGACCCAGTACTTC. This rearrangement joins TRBV10-3 to TRBJ2-5; 7 bases map to TRBD2. The CDR3 length is 14 residues. The germline gives CDR1 ENHRY, CDR2 SYGVKD. The V and J ends lost 6 bases and 1 base, in that order; junction bases with no gene match: 5.

This rearrangement joins TRBV6-5 to TRBJ2-5, with 9 bases lining up with TRBD1. Germline-derived CDR1 and CDR2 are MNHEY and SVGAGI. The CDR3 consists of 15 residues. V shed 6 bases and J 0 bases; nucleotides not matched to a gene: 5. The CDR3 region is CASSLGQGDQETQYF. For the CDR3, the DNA is TGTGCCAGCAGCCTGGGACAGGGAGACCAAGAGACCCAGTACTTC.

This chain connects TRBV18 to TRBJ1-5, with a weak D call TRBD1 (6 bases). V gave up 2 bases and J gave up 1 base, with 9 bases separating them. The CDR3 contains 15 residues. The germline V gene encodes CDR1 KGHSH and CDR2 LQKENI. This CDR3 reads CASSPGGLSNQPQHF. CDR3 coding DNA: TGTGCCAGCTCACCAGGGGGGCTGAGCAATCAGCCCCAGCATTTT.

There are a few counts of this clonotype. The chain joins TRBV12-3 or TRBV12-4 to TRBJ2-1, with D perhaps matching TRBD1 (6 bases). The CDR3 consists of 14 residues. The V end lost 3 bases, the J end lost 6 bases, and 12 bases lay between the germline ends. This CDR3 is CASSFNRARNEQFF. CDR3 nucleotides: TGTGCCAGCAGTTTTAACAGGGCCCGCAATGAGCAGTTCTTC.

This clonotype turned up a few times. CDR3 residues: CASSIKAGGLREQFF. In nucleotides, the CDR3 is TGTGCCAGTAGTATTAAGGCGGGAGGGCTCCGGGAGCAGTTCTTC. This chain connects TRBV19 to TRBJ2-1; 9 nucleotides align to TRBD2. Germline CDR1 LNHDA, CDR2 SQIVND (reference sequence). The length of the CDR3 is 15 residues. The J segment lost 10 bases and the V segment lost 3 bases, leaving 10 bases of the junction unmatched.

This clonotype has just a few counts. V is TRBV20-1 and J is TRBJ2-7; maybe TRBD2 (5 bases). Germline assignment: CDR1 DFQATT and CDR2 SNEGSKA (reference sequence). The CDR3 extends over 14 amino acids. DNA for the CDR3: TGCAGGGCCGATCGGACTTCTGACCTGAACGAGCAGTACTTC. Translated, it gives CRADRTSDLNEQYF.

The chain combines TRBV7-8 with TRBJ1-5; perhaps TRBD1 as D (6 bases). The CDR3 runs to 15 residues. V lost 2 bases and J 2 bases, leaving 10 bases between the germline ends. Germline V CDR1 and CDR2: SGHVS, FQNEAQ. CDR3 nucleotide sequence: TGTGCCAGCAGCTTATCCAGGGGTGGCAATCAGCCCCAGCATTTT. Its translation is CASSLSRGGNQPQHF.

This clonotype was seen a handful of times. CDR3 nucleotide sequence: TGTGCCAGCAGTTACTCCGGGACAGATGGCTACACCTTC. Protein product: CASSYSGTDGYTF. The chain links TRBV6-6 to TRBJ1-2; 7 bases fit TRBD1. V lost 0 bases and J lost 6; bases outside the gene matches: 1. The CDR3 length is 13 residues. In germline, CDR1 is MNHNY, CDR2 SVGAGI (reference sequence).

This clonotype was counted only a few times. The chain has TRBV7-9 and TRBJ2-2, with 9 bases aligning to TRBD2. V dropped 1 base and J dropped 3; count of bases not matched to a gene: 6. Per germline, CDR1 SEHNR and CDR2 FQNEAQ (reference sequence). The CDR3 covers 17 residues. CDR3 coding DNA: TGTGCCAGCAGCTTAGTCCCGCTAGCGGGATACACCGGGGAGCTGTTTTTT. Translated, it gives CASSLVPLAGYTGELFF.

This chain links TRBV2 with TRBJ2-3; TRBD1 aligns across 7 bases. The CDR3 sequence is 15 residues long. Trimming removed 1 base from V and 0 bases from J; junction bases left unmatched: 1. Germline assignment: CDR1 SNHLY and CDR2 FYNNEI. CDR3 amino acids: CASSEGRGSTDTQYF. DNA for the CDR3: TGTGCCAGCAGTGAAGGCAGGGGGAGCACAGATACGCAGTATTTT.

At least ten counts were recorded for this clonotype. V usage is TRBV20-1 and J usage is TRBJ1-6, with D unresolved. CDR1 and CDR2 from the germline V gene are DFQATT and SNEGSKA (reference sequence). The CDR3 totals 12 residues. V lost 0 bases to trimming and J lost 6 bases, with 3 bases between them. CDR3 DNA: TGCAGTGCTAGAGATACTAATTCACCCCTCCACTTT. Encoded protein: CSARDTNSPLHF.

This clonotype was seen more than once but under ten times. The chain combines TRBV29-1 with TRBJ2-7; maybe TRBD1 (5 bases). Per the germline V gene, CDR1 is SQVTM and CDR2 is ANQGSEA. Trimming shortened V by 6 bases and J by 5 bases, and 11 bases separated the two germline ends. The CDR3 runs to 11 residues. CDR3 sequence: CSVTTVHEQYF. The CDR3 DNA reads TGCAGCGTAACGACAGTTCACGAGCAGTACTTC.

The V gene is TRBV5-1, the J gene TRBJ2-6, with TRBD1 matching 7 bases. The CDR3 contains 17 residues. The germline gives CDR1 SGHRS, CDR2 YFSETQ. Trimming removed 1 base from V and 0 bases from J; junction bases left unmatched: 4. CDR3 in DNA: TGCGCCAGCAGCTTGATCGGGACAGCCTCTGGGGCCAACGTCCTGACTTTC. Its translation: CASSLIGTASGANVLTF.

Concerning this clonotype: Relative to the germline gene, one junction end is altered; a read error may explain this. The chain couples TRBV5-1 to TRBJ2-7; D is unclear. CDR1 is SGHRS, CDR2 YFSETQ, per germline. The CDR3 runs 12 residues. The CDR3 DNA follows: TGCGCCAGCAGTCCAGATCCCGGAATTTACCTTTTC. Amino acids: CASSPDPGIYLF.

This clonotype showed up just a few times. The genes are TRBV10-3 and TRBJ1-2; a weak D match, TRBD1 (6 bases). V lost 11 bases to trimming and J lost 4 bases, with 20 bases between them. The CDR3 spans 14 residues. Germline V gene lookup returns CDR1 ENHRY and CDR2 SYGVKD. CDR3 nucleotide sequence: TGTGCCCACTCACGGGGGGCGAACGGCTATGGCTACACCTTC. It encodes CAHSRGANGYGYTF.

This clonotype was seen a handful of times. This chain uses TRBV30 with TRBJ1-1; TRBD1 agrees at 7 bases. The germline V gene encodes CDR1 GTSNPN and CDR2 SVGIG (reference sequence). CDR3 size: 15 residues. V gave up 5 bases and J gave up 3 bases; unmatched junction bases: 12. CDR3 sequence reads: CAWDRGGLEDTEAFF. Written as DNA, the CDR3 is TGTGCCTGGGACCGAGGGGGCCTCGAAGACACTGAAGCTTTCTTT.

J is TRBJ1-3 and V is TRBV20-1; possibly TRBD1 for D (5 bases). Trimming pared 6 bases from V and 0 bases from J, leaving 9 bases between. Germline values: CDR1 DFQATT, CDR2 SNEGSKA (reference sequence). The CDR3 loop spans 13 amino acids. CDR3 coding DNA: TGCAGTGCCAGGGTATTCTCTGGAAACACCATATATTTT. Its translation: CSARVFSGNTIYF.